The rows below give T cell receptor beta chains drawn from one sample of a study of T cell repertoires in cytomegalovirus infection. These receptors have no known antigen. TCRdb processed the reads anew with MiXCR; each CDR3 protein has one entry. The repertoire consists of 160,000 or so distinct CDR3 sequences, with about 20% occurring once and the leading ten covering 20% to 30%. The material sequenced was CD8+ T cells from cultured PBMCs, taken from culture after CMV antigen stimulation. These receptors came from a human donor in good health (CMV status not recorded). Some clones in this sample may be carry-over from other donors' samples. Both conserved end residues are part of each CDR3. The order of the fields is D gene, clone size, J gene, CDR3 length, V gene, CDR3 protein, CDR3 DNA. A D gene is named only where the DNA matches it firmly. For some rows the clone size is stated as once, few or many, or as a class when expanded; others skip it.

NA	few	TRBJ2-7	12	TRBV10-2	CASSDPSYEQYF	TGCGCCAGCAGTGACCCCTCCTACGAGCAGTACTTC
NA	few	TRBJ2-1	14	TRBV7-8	CASSLGGLSNEQFF	TGTGCCAGCAGCTTGGGGGGCCTCTCCAATGAGCAGTTCTTC
NA	few	TRBJ2-7	17	TRBV5-4	CASSLIFGDVSSYEQYF	TGTGCCAGCAGCTTGATATTTGGGGACGTATCCTCCTACGAGCAGTACTTC
NA	few	TRBJ1-5	13	TRBV20-1	CSAKGQINQPQHF	TGCAGTGCTAAGGGGCAAATCAATCAGCCCCAGCATTTT
TRBD1	few	TRBJ1-2	16	TRBV7-2	CASSLIPGQGENGYTF	TGTGCCAGCAGCTTAATCCCTGGACAGGGGGAAAATGGCTACACCTTC
NA	NA	TRBJ1-4	12	TRBV12-3/TRBV12-4	CASSLFLEKLFF	TGTGCCAGCAGCCTTTTCCTGGAAAAACTGTTTTTT
NA	few	TRBJ1-5	9	TRBV20-1	CSAGGPQHF	TGCAGTGCCGGGGGGCCCCAGCATTTT
NA	NA	TRBJ1-2	16	TRBV7-8	CASSSVQGLANYGYTF	TGTGCCAGCAGCTCAGTCCAGGGGTTAGCGAACTATGGCTACACCTTC
TRBD1	NA	TRBJ1-1	15	TRBV7-6	CASSLEVTGGSEAFF	TGTGCCAGCAGCTTAGAAGTTACAGGGGGCTCTGAAGCTTTCTTT
NA	few	TRBJ2-1	15	TRBV28	CASSFLAGEYNEQFF	TGTGCCAGCAGTTTCTTGGCAGGGGAATACAATGAGCAGTTCTTC
NA	NA	TRBJ1-2	12	TRBV4-2	CASSQGSVSYTF	TGTGCCAGCAGCCAAGGCTCAGTAAGCTACACCTTC
NA	NA	TRBJ2-3	14	TRBV14	CASSQEQLTDTQYF	TGTGCCAGCAGCCAAGAGCAGCTCACAGATACGCAGTATTTT
NA	NA	TRBJ1-2	13	TRBV6-2/TRBV6-3	CASSYRNAMDYTF	TGTGCCAGCAGTTACCGAAACGCTATGGACTACACCTTC
NA	NA	TRBJ1-6	13	TRBV4-1	CASSQGFISPLHF	TGCGCCAGCAGCCAAGGGTTTATTTCACCCCTCCACTTT
NA	once	TRBJ1-2	14	TRBV12-5	CASGPAQTRYGYTF	TGTGCTAGTGGTCCGGCTCAGACCCGCTATGGCTACACCTTC
NA	few	TRBJ1-3	12	TRBV20-1	CSARGVRNTIYF	TGCAGTGCTAGAGGGGTTCGGAACACCATATATTTT
NA	NA	TRBJ2-3	15	TRBV12-3/TRBV12-4	CASSSPHGGKDTQYF	TGTGCCAGCAGTTCCCCCCATGGGGGGAAGGATACGCAGTATTTT
NA	NA	TRBJ2-3	16	TRBV20-1	CSARDRERSSTDTQYF	TGCAGTGCTAGAGATAGGGAGAGGTCTAGCACAGATACGCAGTATTTT
NA	many	TRBJ1-1	15	TRBV15	CATSRDSPGSTEAFF	TGTGCCACCAGCAGAGATTCCCCAGGGAGCACTGAAGCTTTCTTT
NA	NA	TRBJ2-1	13	TRBV2	CASSEKLGNEQFF	TGTGCCAGCAGCGAGAAACTAGGGAATGAGCAGTTCTTC
NA	NA	TRBJ1-2	14	TRBV6-1	CASSTGNARNGYTF	TGTGCCAGCAGTACCGGGAATGCTAGAAATGGCTACACCTTC
NA	few	TRBJ2-7	14	TRBV28	CASSPGTDGDEQYF	TGTGCCAGCAGTCCAGGGACGGATGGAGACGAGCAGTACTTC
TRBD2	NA	TRBJ2-1	17	TRBV5-6	CASSLLPGLAMDNEQFF	TGTGCCAGCAGCTTGTTACCGGGACTAGCGATGGATAATGAGCAGTTCTTC
TRBD1	NA	TRBJ1-6	16	TRBV6-5	CASSYEGTGHNSPLHF	TGTGCCAGCAGTTACGAGGGGACAGGGCATAATTCACCCCTCCACTTT
NA	few	TRBJ1-1	13	TRBV6-5	CASSYGENTEAFF	TGTGCCAGCAGTTACGGGGAGAACACTGAAGCTTTCTTT
TRBD1	NA	TRBJ1-5	16	TRBV15	CATSREGQGSNQPQHF	TGTGCCACCAGCAGAGAGGGACAGGGTAGCAATCAGCCCCAGCATTTT